This entry concerns a single T cell receptor (beta chain). What this receptor recognizes is not known. No base qualities exist here, and no much larger clone lies one base off it. Library preparation employed the immunoSEQ multiplex PCR assay. DNA was isolated with Qiagen DNeasy or QIAamp micro DNA kits and TCRB sequenced with the Adaptive Biotechnology human TCRB sequencing kit. TCRB libraries were sequenced on an Illumina MiSeq. The authors' analysis ran thus. The kit provider's software was used to analyze TCRB sequence data, and Fisher's exact test was applied to assess tumor enrichment of clonotype templates. TCRdb obtained this table from immuneACCESS and retained in-frame rearrangements with V and J assigned. These tables miss some clones; where compared with another copy, unresolved V genes account for less than half of the shortfall, and the remainder is unexplained. The DNA gave D and trimming, while V, J and clone size come from that table. Here the sample has approximately 10,000 clones; 50% to 75% occur a single time. Clones ranked in the top ten supply approximately 15% of the sample.

The data are from a study of CD4 T cells in lung cancer (dated by TCRdb to about 2019). Context from the whole study: To find responses to candidate mutation-encoded neoepitopes, the study screened blood T cells from NSCLC patients and isolated neoantigen-specific CD4+ T-cell clones and TCRs. Tumor and non-adjacent lung tissue came from a few patients undergoing curative-intent resections for stage I-III non-small cell lung cancer. Aged 60 to 69 when blood was donated, the resected patients, most of whom were former smokers, had either lung adenocarcinoma or squamous cell carcinoma. Treatments received by the patients before blood donation included platinum chemotherapy, and some patients received nivolumab or pembrolizumab. The frequency of neoantigen-specific clonotypes in tumor resections, non-adjacent lung and cultured T-cell products was tracked by TCRB deep sequencing.

The investigation overall reported the following: Some responses derived from blood might reflect in vitro priming of naive T cells or cross-reactivity instead of memory responses to the cancer.

From the same resection, non-adjacent lung tissue was collected as far as possible from the malignant lesion, at a distance of at least 3 cm. V drops 8 bases and J drops 3 bases, leaving 10 bases in between. Spanning cysteine to phenylalanine, the CDR3 consists of 11 amino acids. The sequence is cut down to CDR3 DNA, 33 bases in frame from base 1. From a lookup of the germline V gene, CDR1 and CDR2 are SQVTM and ANQGSEA. Rearrangement joined TRBV29-1 to TRBJ1-1, with no reliable assignment of the D segment. The receptor was isolated from a man in his 60s with non-small cell lung cancer. Input material: normal lung tissue taken away from the tumor. Here the CDR3 is given as CSFSDYTEAFF. DNA sequence: TGCAGCTTCTCAGATTACACTGAAGCTTTCTTT.